This T cell receptor beta chain was identified during a study of blood T cells in healthy people across ages. Points from the study as a whole: Measured against age, TCR beta diversity per million T cells decreased in a roughly linear manner. Naive T cell percentage strongly correlated with TCR beta diversity.

The CDR3 has 16 amino acids. The trim removed 0 bases at V and 0 bases at J, leaving 1 base unmatched. Germline V gene sequence: CDR1 LGHDT, CDR2 YNNKEL (reference sequence). This clonotype was seen a handful of times. Its antigen remains unknown. Using a J-beta primer mix together with a sample-barcoded 5' primer, a second PCR was run for 7 to 11 cycles. TCRdb fed the 5' RACE reads into MiXCR, producing one record per CDR3 protein. The sample includes fewer than 750,000 distinct CDR3 sequences, around 50% of them seen just once. Sequences were obtained from blood. This TCR was recovered from a man older than 75 in good health. The genes are TRBV3-1 and TRBJ1-3, with TRBD1 matching over 8 bases. The CDR3, as DNA: TGTGCCAGCAGCCAAGAGGGGACAGGCTCTGGAAACACCATATATTTT. Amino acids: CASSQEGTGSGNTIYF.